This entry lists 28 T cell receptor beta chains sequenced from one sample in a study of beta chain features in type 1 diabetes. Investigators reverse transcribed all isolated RNA, so they sequenced expressed TCRB transcripts. TCRdb's table, derived via immunoSEQ multiplex PCR, lists solely in-frame clones and lacks some. The data show fewer than 250,000 clones, over 12% seen once. The sample comprised naive CD4+ T cells from blood. Every receptor here comes from a woman aged 35 to 49 in good health.

The V and J genes are TRBV5-1 and TRBJ2-1, with 8 bases fitting TRBD1. Trimming removed 5 bases from V and 0 bases from J; junction bases left unmatched: 4. The CDR3 runs to 15 residues. Per the germline V gene, CDR1 is SGHRS and CDR2 is YFSETQ. This CDR3 is CASRETGDSYNEQFF. As DNA, the CDR3 is TGCGCCAGCAGGGAGACAGGGGACTCCTACAATGAGCAGTTCTTC.

The chain employs TRBV5-1 and TRBJ1-2; 8 bases fit TRBD1. J was trimmed by 7 bases and V by 2 bases; bases with no gene match: 4. The V gene's germline CDR1 is SGHRS and CDR2 YFSETQ. The CDR3 contains 13 residues. The CDR3 DNA follows: TGCGCCAGCAGCTTATTACAGGGGGTTGGCTACACCTTC. The encoded protein is CASSLLQGVGYTF.

This clone has just a few counts. This chain connects TRBV13 to TRBJ2-7, with TRBD1 matching 9 bases. The CDR3 runs to 13 residues. Germline V CDR1 and CDR2: PRHDT, FYEKMQ (reference sequence). V trimming: 6 bases; J trimming: 7 bases; junction bases outside the gene matches: 7. In DNA form, the CDR3 reads TGTGCCAGCAGTAGGGGACAGGGCTGGGAGCAGTACTTC. Translation gives CASSRGQGWEQYF.

This clone was seen only a few times. V is TRBV18 and J is TRBJ1-2; D is unclear. The CDR3 has 15 residues. In germline, CDR1 is KGHSH, CDR2 LQKENI. V lost 2 bases and J lost 8, with 18 bases in between. CDR3 sequence (DNA): TGTGCCAGCTCACCATATGAGGGAGAGTATGGGGGCTACACCTTC. Translating it yields CASSPYEGEYGGYTF.

The V gene is TRBV29-1, the J gene TRBJ1-4; 7 nucleotides agree with TRBD1. Germline CDR1 SQVTM, CDR2 ANQGSEA. The junction had 3 bases not matched to a gene; V was cut back by 5 bases and J by 0 bases. The CDR3 has 14 amino acids. The CDR3 DNA reads as TGCAGCGTTAAGGGGGCCTCAACTAATGAAAAACTGTTTTTT. It encodes CSVKGASTNEKLFF.

This clone showed up many times. The CDR3 bases are TGTGCCATCAGAGGACAGGGGGCTGGGGAGACCCAGTACTTC. Protein sequence: CAIRGQGAGETQYF. The chain employs TRBV10-3 and TRBJ2-5; 11 bases line up with TRBD1. Germline trimming cut 6 bases from V and 5 bases from J; bases unmatched to any gene: 5. Germline CDR1 reads ENHRY; CDR2 reads SYGVKD. This CDR3 has 14 amino acids.

The chain has TRBV7-2 and TRBJ2-1; the match to TRBD2 covers 15 bases. The CDR3 is 16 amino acids. Germline CDR1 and CDR2: SGHTA and FQGNSA. V dropped 5 bases and J dropped 9; count of bases not matched to a gene: 8. The CDR3 is CASSVRGTSGGIEQFF. CDR3 DNA sequence: TGTGCCAGCAGCGTACGCGGGACTAGCGGGGGGATTGAGCAGTTCTTC.

This clone occurred a few times. This chain joins TRBV6-6 and TRBJ2-5; maybe TRBD2 (5 bases). There are 13 residues in the CDR3. Trimming left V 7 bases short and J 1 base short, with 10 bases between. The germline V gene encodes CDR1 MNHNY and CDR2 SVGAGI (reference sequence). CDR3 coding DNA: TGTGCCAGCAAGGGCGGGTCCCAAGAGACCCAGTACTTC. The encoded protein is CASKGGSQETQYF.

This clone was picked up a small number of times. J is TRBJ1-2 and V is TRBV7-6; 7 bases align to TRBD1. This CDR3 is 15 amino acids long. With 1 base clipped from V and 7 bases from J, the junction kept 9 bases outside the gene matches. Germline values: CDR1 SGHVS, CDR2 FNYEAQ. CDR3 DNA: TGTGCCAGCAGCTTAGAGACAGGGCCGGCGATTGGCTACACCTTC. This gives the protein CASSLETGPAIGYTF.

The gene calls are TRBV5-1 and TRBJ2-3, with D tentatively TRBD2 (6 bases). This CDR3 region has 15 residues. Germline V lookup: CDR1 SGHRS, CDR2 YFSETQ. V was trimmed by 4 bases and J by 2 bases, leaving 14 bases between them. The CDR3 region is CASSPGTSYTDTQYF. The CDR3 DNA follows: TGCGCCAGCAGCCCTGGGACTTCTTACACAGATACGCAGTATTTT.

This chain joins TRBV7-6 and TRBJ2-3; D gene unclear. This CDR3 is built from 14 residues. V was pared by 0 bases and J by 6 bases, with 10 bases between. CDR1 and CDR2 (germline): SGHVS, FNYEAQ. CDR3 in DNA: TGTGCCAGCAGCTTAGCCCAAAGAGCTGATACGCAGTATTTT. Translation: CASSLAQRADTQYF.

This clone was found a few times. V and J are TRBV5-5 and TRBJ1-1; D is unclear. The germline V and J ends were trimmed by 0 bases and 6 bases, with 9 bases remaining between them. This CDR3 spans 13 amino acids. Germline CDR1 SGHKS, CDR2 YYEKEE (reference sequence). CDR3 protein: CASSLAGSPEAFF. CDR3 DNA sequence: TGTGCCAGCAGCTTGGCCGGGTCCCCTGAAGCTTTCTTT.

The chain joins TRBV7-9 to TRBJ1-4, with D maybe TRBD1 (6 bases). Germline values: CDR1 SEHNR, CDR2 FQNEAQ (reference sequence). CDR3 length: 15 residues. Deletions cut 5 bases from V and 8 bases from J, with 18 bases between. CDR3 in DNA: TGTGCCAGCAGCCCGGCAGGGGAAAGAAGGGAAAAACTGTTTTTT. Its protein is CASSPAGERREKLFF.

A few counts support this clone. The rearrangement links TRBV23-1 to TRBJ1-5, with 10 bases that match TRBD1. TRBV23-1 belongs to the ORF category, with a function that is uncertain. The V and J ends lost 0 bases and 8 bases, in that order; junction bases with no gene match: 7. CDR3 length equals 16 residues. Written as DNA, the CDR3 is TGCGCCAGCAGTCAATCGGGGGGACAGGGGCTGAAGCCCCAGCATTTT. It yields the protein CASSQSGGQGLKPQHF.

This clone was seen more than once but under ten times. One end of the junction is discordant with germline, which a read error may explain. This rearrangement joins TRBV6-6 to TRBJ1-1; possibly TRBD1 for D (5 bases). This CDR3 region has 14 residues. Germline V gene sequence: CDR1 MNHNY, CDR2 SVGAGI (reference sequence). CDR3 sequence (DNA): TGTGCCAGCAGTTACTCGGACACCCAGCCCACCTTGCTCTTT. Its translation: CASSYSDTQPTLLF.

The table lists this clone with many counts. The chain has TRBV7-2 and TRBJ2-7, with D maybe TRBD2 (6 bases). This CDR3 contains 14 residues. Germline values: CDR1 SGHTA, CDR2 FQGNSA. Trimming shortened V by 5 bases and J by 0 bases, and 11 bases separated the two germline ends. This CDR3 is CASSAEDYSYEQYF. The CDR3 DNA is TGTGCCAGCAGCGCCGAGGACTACTCCTACGAGCAGTACTTC.

This clone was observed a handful of times. V usage is TRBV9 and J usage is TRBJ2-3; 7 bases map to TRBD2. V shed 3 bases and J 2 bases; nucleotides not matched to a gene: 12. Germline loops: CDR1 SGDLS, CDR2 YYNGEE. The CDR3 totals 17 residues. The CDR3 nucleotides are TGTGCCAGCAGCGCTCCCCCGGCGGGGGAGTTCACAGATACGCAGTATTTT. It translates to CASSAPPAGEFTDTQYF.

The chain uses TRBV2 and TRBJ2-5; a possible D gene is TRBD2 (5 bases). V lost 7 bases and J lost 5, with 14 bases in between. Germline CDR1 reads SNHLY; CDR2 reads FYNNEI. This CDR3 region has 13 residues. The CDR3 loop is CASMKRPMETQYF. Here the CDR3 DNA reads TGTGCCAGCATGAAGCGGCCAATGGAGACCCAGTACTTC.

The chain carries TRBV14 and TRBJ2-4; D call uncertain. CDR1 SGHDN and CDR2 FVKESK come from the germline V gene. The CDR3 is made up of 16 amino acids. The V end was cut by 1 base, the J end by 9 bases, with 19 bases between. CDR3 residues: CASSQVAIIPTAIQYF. The CDR3 DNA reads as TGTGCCAGCAGCCAAGTAGCCATTATCCCAACGGCCATTCAGTACTTC.

V and J are TRBV18 and TRBJ1-6; weak D call: TRBD1 (5 bases). The CDR3 extends over 14 amino acids. The V end lost 4 bases, the J end lost 7 bases, and 11 bases lay between the germline ends. CDR1 and CDR2 (germline): KGHSH, LQKENI. CDR3 in DNA: TGTGCCAGCTCACTACAGGAGTTCAATTCACCCCTCCACTTT. It encodes CASSLQEFNSPLHF.

In this sample, this clone turned up a few times. The genes are TRBV5-8 and TRBJ2-3; 9 bases line up with TRBD2. Germline V CDR1 and CDR2: SGHTS, YDEGEE. Trimming removed 8 bases from V and 3 bases from J; junction bases left unmatched: 10. This CDR3 is built from 15 residues. The CDR3 DNA is TGTGCCAGATCGAGGGCGGGGGGGCGGACAGATACGCAGTATTTT. It yields the protein CARSRAGGRTDTQYF.

The chain recombines TRBV7-9 with TRBJ1-1, with no clear D. There are 14 residues in the CDR3. V lost 8 bases to trimming and J lost 0 bases, with 13 bases between them. The germline V gene has CDR1 SEHNR and CDR2 FQNEAQ (reference sequence). The CDR3 here is CASHEGAMNTEAFF. For the CDR3, the DNA is TGTGCCAGCCATGAGGGAGCAATGAACACTGAAGCTTTCTTT.

The chain employs TRBV7-8 and TRBJ1-2; 11 nucleotides agree with TRBD1. J was trimmed by 5 bases and V by 1 base; bases with no gene match: 6. The length of the CDR3 is 16 residues. Germline loops: CDR1 SGHVS, CDR2 FQNEAQ. Here the CDR3 reads CASSLELRDRGYGYTF. CDR3 coding DNA: TGTGCCAGCAGCTTAGAATTGAGGGACAGGGGGTATGGCTACACCTTC.

This clone was detected a few times. The chain is built from TRBV4-3 and TRBJ2-5; 9 nucleotides match TRBD1. The CDR3 contains 14 residues. Germline CDR1 reads LGHNA; CDR2 reads YSLEER. The trim removed 6 bases at V and 4 bases at J, leaving 6 bases unmatched. CDR3 sequence reads: CASRDPTGGETQYF. CDR3 sequence (DNA): TGCGCCAGCAGGGACCCGACAGGGGGAGAGACCCAGTACTTC.

There are a few counts of this clone. The chain is built from TRBV27 and TRBJ1-1, with 7 bases that match TRBD1. CDR3 length equals 15 residues. Germline CDR1 and CDR2: MNHEY and SMNVEV (reference sequence). V was clipped by 2 bases and J by 1 base; unmatched bases: 4. The CDR3 DNA reads as TGTGCCAGCAGTTTACAGGGACAGAGGAACACTGAAGCTTTCTTT. Residues: CASSLQGQRNTEAFF.

There are a few counts of this clone. The chain has TRBV7-2 and TRBJ2-5, with D possibly TRBD2 on 5 matching bases. The V end lost 4 bases, the J end lost 1 base, and 10 bases lay between the germline ends. The CDR3 extends over 14 amino acids. CDR1 and CDR2 (germline): SGHTA, FQGNSA. The CDR3, as DNA: TGTGCCAGCAGCTCGGGAAGAGCCCAAGAGACCCAGTACTTC. Protein sequence: CASSSGRAQETQYF.

Points on this clone: The germline gene is not matched at one end of the junction; a read error may be the cause. V usage is TRBV2 and J usage is TRBJ1-1; D is unresolved. The CDR3 has 11 residues. From germline, CDR1 is SNHLY and CDR2 FYNNEI. In DNA form, the CDR3 reads TGTGCCAGCAGTGAATGGGCCAGGAAAGTTTTT. This sequence encodes CASSEWARKVF.

This chain links TRBV19 with TRBJ2-7, with D possibly matching TRBD1 (6 bases). This CDR3 has 18 amino acids. The V end lost 0 bases, the J end lost 3 bases, and 21 bases lay between the germline ends. In germline, CDR1 is LNHDA, CDR2 SQIVND (reference sequence). CDR3 nucleotides: TGTGCCAGTAGTATAGACCGGGACATGGTAGGTGGGAACTACGAGCAGTACTTC. This gives the protein CASSIDRDMVGGNYEQYF.